These T cell receptor beta chains were read from a single sample in a study of early T cells in non-severe SARS-CoV-2 infection. TCRdb recomputed calls from the 5' RACE reads with MiXCR, one row per CDR3 protein. The table shows approximately 69,000 distinct CDR3 sequences, with around 12% occurring only once. This material consisted of whole blood, taken at baseline. These TCRs come from an adult who was a healthcare worker with PCR-confirmed SARS-CoV-2 infection or an uninfected control (not recorded which). Each CDR3 is given with its conserved first and last residue. D genes are given only for firm matches. Size is omitted from some rows. Given values are once, few, many or a class for expanded clones.

D gene,clone size,V gene,J gene,CDR3 DNA,CDR3 protein
NA,NA,TRBV18,TRBJ1-4,TGTGCCAGCTCACCACGCGCGCAGGCGGTTAATGAAAAACTGTTTTTT,CASSPRAQAVNEKLFF
NA,few,TRBV5-5,TRBJ1-1,TGTGCCAGCAGCACCTCAAACACTGAAGCTTTCTTT,CASSTSNTEAFF
NA,few,TRBV4-3,TRBJ2-2,TGCGCCAGCAGCCAAGCAGGGTTCCTAAACACCGGGGAGCTGTTTTTT,CASSQAGFLNTGELFF
NA,NA,TRBV20-1,TRBJ1-1,TGCAGTGCTGGCCGGACGAGGAATTTGGCTTTCTTT,CSAGRTRNLAFF
TRBD2,many,TRBV11-2,TRBJ2-1,TGTGCCAGCAGCGCCGGGACTAGCGGACTCAATGAGCAGTTCTTC,CASSAGTSGLNEQFF
NA,many,TRBV29-1,TRBJ1-1,TGCAGCGTTTCCGGGGCCACTAACACTGAAGCTTTCTTT,CSVSGATNTEAFF
NA,NA,TRBV29-1,TRBJ1-2,TGCAGCGTAGGCCAGGCAAACTATGGCTACACCTTC,CSVGQANYGYTF
NA,NA,TRBV6-1,TRBJ1-5,TGTGCCAGCAGTGAGGCAGGGAATCAGCCCCAGCATTTT,CASSEAGNQPQHF
NA,NA,TRBV29-1,TRBJ1-2,TGCGCAGGGGCTGCGTATGGCTACACCTTC,CAGAAYGYTF
NA,few,TRBV3-1,TRBJ2-5,TGTGCCAGCAGCCCTTGGGCAATCCAAGAGACCCAGTACTTC,CASSPWAIQETQYF
NA,many,TRBV28,TRBJ2-1,TGTGCCAGCAGTCTAGGGGGCAATGAGCAGTTCTTC,CASSLGGNEQFF
NA,many,TRBV4-3,TRBJ1-5,TGCGCCAGCAGCCAAGAAGGGGGACAGCCCCAGCATTTT,CASSQEGGQPQHF
NA,few,TRBV4-2,TRBJ2-2,TGTGCCAGCAGCGAATCAGGGGATGGAGCCGGGGAGCTGTTTTTT,CASSESGDGAGELFF
NA,NA,TRBV29-1,TRBJ1-4,TGCAGCGTTGAGGATTTGCAGGACCGCGGGGAAAAACTGTTTTTT,CSVEDLQDRGEKLFF
TRBD1,many,TRBV7-9,TRBJ2-3,TGTGCCAGCAGACAGCAACCGGGGACAGGGATAACAGATACGCAGTATTTT,CASRQQPGTGITDTQYF
NA,many,TRBV14,TRBJ1-2,TGTGCCAGCAGCCGCGGACTGAAATATGGCTACACCTTC,CASSRGLKYGYTF
NA,few,TRBV11-2,TRBJ2-1,TGTGCCAGCAGCTTTAACATTGTCGATAATGAGCAGTTCTTC,CASSFNIVDNEQFF
NA,many,TRBV29-1,TRBJ1-1,TGCAGCGTCCCGACAGGCCGGTACACTGAAGCTTTCTTT,CSVPTGRYTEAFF
NA,many,TRBV2,TRBJ2-2,TGTGCCAGCGGGGGGAACACCGGGGAGCTGTTTTTT,CASGGNTGELFF
NA,few,TRBV5-1,TRBJ1-6,TGCGCCAGCAGCTTGTCTTTCGGCAGAGAACCCCTCCACTTT,CASSLSFGREPLHF
NA,NA,TRBV29-1,TRBJ1-1,TGCAGCGTTCGTGGTTTGAGCGCTGAAGCTTTCTTT,CSVRGLSAEAFF
NA,few,TRBV9,TRBJ2-3,TGTGCCAGCAGCGCACCCTCGGGGGGCCCAGATACGCAGTATTTT,CASSAPSGGPDTQYF
TRBD2,many,TRBV7-2,TRBJ2-5,TGTGCCAGCAGCCCTGTACGGGGCGGGGGTTCACCCTCTCGAGAGACCCAGTACTTC,CASSPVRGGGSPSRETQYF
TRBD1,many,TRBV10-3,TRBJ1-1,TGTGCCATCAGTGAGTCGGACAGGGGGCCAACTGAAGCTTTCTTT,CAISESDRGPTEAFF
NA,many,TRBV7-6,TRBJ2-4,TGTGCCAGCAGCTTATCCCCCGGGGGAGACATTCAGTACTTC,CASSLSPGGDIQYF
NA,few,TRBV28,TRBJ2-7,TGTGCCAGCAGTTTAGCGCTGAACCCCTACGAGCAGTACTTC,CASSLALNPYEQYF
TRBD1,NA,TRBV7-9,TRBJ1-2,TGTGCCAGCAGCTTCACCGGGACAGGGACTGGCTACACCTTC,CASSFTGTGTGYTF
NA,NA,TRBV4-3,TRBJ2-3,TGCGCCAGCAGCCAAGAGGCAGGGGGCACAGATACGCAGTATTTT,CASSQEAGGTDTQYF
NA,few,TRBV24-1,TRBJ2-1,TGTGCCACCAGTGATCCGTTGGCGGGCTCCTACAATGAGCAGTTCTTC,CATSDPLAGSYNEQFF
NA,many,TRBV28,TRBJ1-1,TGTGCCAGCAGACTGACCCCGGCCGGGAGCACTGAAGCTTTCTTT,CASRLTPAGSTEAFF
NA,many,TRBV7-9,TRBJ1-1,TGTGCCAGCAGCTTAGGGGTCTTGCTGGGCACTGAAGCTTTCTTT,CASSLGVLLGTEAFF
TRBD1,NA,TRBV9,TRBJ2-7,TGTGCCAGCAGCGTAGGTTGGGCCGGGACAGAAAGTTACGAGCAGTACTTC,CASSVGWAGTESYEQYF
NA,many,TRBV28,TRBJ2-7,TGTGCCAGCAGTTCCAAGCCCACAGAAACCCACGAGCAGTACTTC,CASSSKPTETHEQYF
NA,few,TRBV28,TRBJ2-7,TGTGCCAGCCTAGGACAGAACTACGAGCAGTACTTC,CASLGQNYEQYF
NA,NA,TRBV7-9,TRBJ1-2,TGTGCCAGCAGCTTAGATACTTCCTATGGCTACACCTTC,CASSLDTSYGYTF
TRBD2,few,TRBV27,TRBJ2-5,TGTGCCAGCAGTTTAACTAGCGGGGTACTACAAGAGACCCAGTACTTC,CASSLTSGVLQETQYF
NA,many,TRBV11-2,TRBJ2-7,TGTGCCAGCAGCATATCATCCCTATTCAACGAGCAGTACTTC,CASSISSLFNEQYF
TRBD1,NA,TRBV7-8,TRBJ2-2,TGTGCCAGCAGCCCCCAGGGGGTTAGGAGCACCGGGGAGCTGTTTTTT,CASSPQGVRSTGELFF
TRBD1,NA,TRBV19,TRBJ1-4,TGTGCCAGTACCTTCGGAAACAGGGGAGCTGAAAAACTGTTTTTT,CASTFGNRGAEKLFF
TRBD2,few,TRBV4-3,TRBJ2-3,TGCGCCAGCAGCCAGGAGGGACTAGCGATGGCAGATACGCAGTATTTT,CASSQEGLAMADTQYF
TRBD2,NA,TRBV27,TRBJ2-7,TGTGCCAGCATTCGATCACGCGGGGGGACCTACGAGCAGTACTTC,CASIRSRGGTYEQYF
NA,many,TRBV29-1,TRBJ1-1,TGCAGCGTTGTAAGGGTTGCAGCTTTCTTT,CSVVRVAAFF
TRBD1,many,TRBV28,TRBJ1-5,TGTGCCAGCAGTCCACCAGGGGGGCGCCCCATGCCCCAGCATTTT,CASSPPGGRPMPQHF
NA,NA,TRBV2,TRBJ1-6,TGTGCCAGCAGTCCCCGGGCTCTTACCAGACAGAATTCACCCCTCCACTTT,CASSPRALTRQNSPLHF
TRBD1,NA,TRBV27,TRBJ2-5,TGTGCCAGCAGTCTGGGGACAGGGGATGAGACCCAGTACTTC,CASSLGTGDETQYF
NA,few,TRBV11-2,TRBJ2-3,TGTGCCAGCAGCTTAGATCAGGCGGGTGCGCAGTATTTT,CASSLDQAGAQYF
TRBD2,few,TRBV20-1,TRBJ2-7,TGCAGTGCTCGCACCGGGACTAGCGGATACGAGCAGTACTTC,CSARTGTSGYEQYF
NA,NA,TRBV7-9,TRBJ1-1,TGTGCCAGCAGCTTAGCGTCGAGCACTGAAGCTTTCTTT,CASSLASSTEAFF
NA,NA,TRBV5-1,TRBJ1-2,TGCGCCAGCAGCTTAACCCAGGCCCGGGATGGCTACACCTTC,CASSLTQARDGYTF
NA,few,TRBV18,TRBJ1-1,TGTGCCAGCTCACCCCGAACCGGGGGAGGGACTGAAGCTTTCTTT,CASSPRTGGGTEAFF
NA,many,TRBV28,TRBJ1-6,TGTGCCAGCAGTTCGCCCTGGGACGGTCCAACCCTCCACTTT,CASSSPWDGPTLHF
NA,few,TRBV9,TRBJ1-4,TGTGCCAGCAGCTCCCCCGGGAGAACTAATGAAAAACTGTTTTTT,CASSSPGRTNEKLFF